This entry describes one T cell receptor beta chain. The germline V gene has CDR1 MNHEY and CDR2 SMNVEV (reference sequence). Trimming left V 7 bases short and J 0 bases short, with 12 bases between. The CDR3 totals 14 residues. This specimen comes from a study of preoperative IRX-2 immunotherapy in early breast cancer. Sequenced by immunoSEQ multiplex PCR; TCRdb stores in-frame clones only, minus some. This table has around 39,000 clones, over 85% appearing once. The treatment here: preoperative locoregional IRX-2 cytokine immunotherapy. Samples came from a phase Ib trial of preoperative locoregional IRX-2 cytokine immunotherapy.

The clonotype comes from a human donor with breast cancer. The source was tumor tissue, collected after IRX-2 immunotherapy. J is TRBJ2-5 and V is TRBV27; D is undetermined. Written as DNA, the CDR3 is TGTGCCAGCAAAGGCACCCGGTACCAAGAGACCCAGTACTTC. It yields the protein CASKGTRYQETQYF.